Shown below are 13 T cell receptor beta chains from a single sample sequenced in a study of blood T cell repertoires in COVID-19 (dated by TCRdb to about 2020). Preparation of the library involved the immunoSEQ multiplex PCR assay. In its TCRdb copy, this immuneACCESS table keeps in-frame sequences only and misses some clones. Where compared with another copy, unresolved V genes explain less than half of these, and the others have no known cause. The sample contains tens of thousands of clones, 79% of them found a single time. The ten largest clones represent around 27% of the sample. Sequenced: peripheral blood. Receptor source: a man aged 60 to 69 with active or convalescent COVID-19.

CDR3 sequence reads: CASSVFGYNEQFF. CDR3 nucleotides: TGTGCCAGCAGCGTTTTCGGGTACAATGAGCAGTTCTTC. The chain is built from TRBV5-5 and TRBJ2-1; D is undetermined. The CDR3 is 13 residues long. Germline lookup yields CDR1 SGHKS and CDR2 YYEKEE (reference sequence). V lost 4 bases, J lost 4 bases, and 9 bases lay in between.

The chain recombines TRBV5-4 with TRBJ1-3; perhaps TRBD1 as D (5 bases). The CDR3 runs to 15 residues. CDR1 and CDR2 (germline): SGHNT, YYREEE (reference sequence). The V and J ends lost 0 bases and 0 bases respectively, with 7 bases between them. The CDR3 reads CASSLDRTSGNTIYF. CDR3 bases: TGTGCCAGCAGCTTGGACAGGACCTCTGGAAACACCATATATTTT.

This chain uses TRBV6-2 or TRBV6-3 with TRBJ1-5; D is perhaps TRBD1 (5 bases). Germline loops: CDR1 MNHEY, CDR2 SVGEGT. The ends were cut back, 4 bases at V and 4 bases at J, with 11 bases in the middle. This CDR3 has 14 amino acids. CDR3 sequence: CASSSARANQPQHF. CDR3 bases: TGTGCCAGCAGTTCCGCCAGGGCGAATCAGCCCCAGCATTTT.

The CDR3 nucleotides are TGTGCCTGGGGCTCCACGGGGGGGAGTGGGGCTTTCTTT. It is translated as CAWGSTGGSGAFF. This rearrangement joins TRBV30 to TRBJ1-1; perhaps TRBD1 as D (5 bases). The CDR3 spans 13 residues. CDR1 GTSNPN and CDR2 SVGIG come from the germline V gene (reference sequence). Trimming took 5 bases from V and 11 from J, leaving 21 bases between them.

The J gene is TRBJ2-1, the V gene TRBV11-2; D is possibly TRBD2 (5 bases). The germline V gene encodes CDR1 SGHAT and CDR2 FQNNGV. Trimming removed 5 bases from V and 8 bases from J, with 10 bases in between. CDR3 length: 12 residues. In nucleotides, the CDR3 is TGTGCCAGCAGCGAGGGTCGGCATGAGCAGTTCTTC. Its protein product is CASSEGRHEQFF. Combining the CDR3 with reference TRBV11-2 and TRBJ2-1 gives the whole variable domain EAGVAQSPRYKIIEKRQSVAFWCNPISGHATLYWYQQILGQGPKLLIQFQNNGVVDDSQLPKDRFSAERLKGVDSTLKIQPAKLEDSAVYLCASSEGRHEQFFGPGTRLTVL.

This rearrangement joins TRBV19 to TRBJ1-5; D unclear. The CDR3 covers 15 residues. Germline loops: CDR1 LNHDA, CDR2 SQIVND (reference sequence). V shed 4 bases and J shed 0 bases, with 10 bases lying between them. Written as DNA, the CDR3 is TGTGCCAGTAGTACCGGACGGGATAGCAATCAGCCCCAGCATTTT. It is translated as CASSTGRDSNQPQHF.

The chain recombines TRBV2 with TRBJ1-2; possible D gene TRBD1, 6 bases. Between the trimmed V and J ends, which lost 8 bases and 1 base, there was a span of 11 bases. The CDR3 length is 13 residues. Looked up from germline, CDR1 is SNHLY and CDR2 is FYNNEI. The CDR3 here is CASQDRYNYGYTF. As DNA, the CDR3 is TGTGCCAGCCAGGACAGATATAACTATGGCTACACCTTC.

This chain connects TRBV2 to TRBJ1-1, with a possible D match to TRBD1 (5 bases). The CDR3 loop spans 13 amino acids. Trimming pared 0 bases from V and 10 bases from J, leaving 12 bases between. CDR1 is SNHLY and CDR2 is FYNNEI in the germline V gene. In DNA, the CDR3 is TGTGCCAGCAGTGAAGCGGGTAGAACAGGAGCTTTCTTT. Protein sequence: CASSEAGRTGAFF.

The chain employs TRBV7-8 and TRBJ2-1, with TRBD1 matching 10 bases. V dropped 5 bases and J dropped 4; count of bases not matched to a gene: 8. The V gene's germline CDR1 is SGHVS and CDR2 FQNEAQ. This CDR3 is built from 16 residues. Here the CDR3 reads CASSPRGTGVYNEQFF. The CDR3 DNA follows: TGTGCCAGCAGCCCGAGGGGGACAGGGGTGTACAATGAGCAGTTCTTC. The whole variable domain, filled in from reference TRBV7-8 and TRBJ2-1, reads GAGVSQSPRYKVAKRGQDVALRCDPISGHVSLFWYQQALGQGPEFLTYFQNEAQLDKSGLPSDRFFAERPEGSVSTLKIQRTQQEDSAVYLCASSPRGTGVYNEQFFGPGTRLTVL.

The J gene is TRBJ1-2, the V gene TRBV6-1; D remains ambiguous. Germline CDR1 and CDR2: MNHNS and SASEGT. The V gene lost 1 base and the J gene lost 5 bases, with 17 bases spanning the gap. The CDR3 contains 16 residues. The CDR3 coding sequence is TGTGCCAGCAGTGAAGACTCGACCAGGCGAGCTTATGGCTACACCTTC. Encoded protein: CASSEDSTRRAYGYTF.

This clone is a singleton in its sample. CDR3 sequence reads: CASSLGQGAFNEQFF. The CDR3 nucleotides read TGCGCCAGCAGCTTGGGTCAGGGGGCGTTTAATGAGCAGTTCTTC. This chain connects TRBV5-1 to TRBJ2-1; TRBD1 aligns across 8 bases. The CDR3 has 15 residues. Germline V gene lookup returns CDR1 SGHRS and CDR2 YFSETQ. V lost 0 bases to trimming and J lost 7 bases; unmatched junction nucleotides: 6.

V and J are TRBV3-1 (or the pseudogene TRBV3-2) and TRBJ1-2; TRBD1 matches at 7 bases. Germline V lookup: CDR1 LGHDT, CDR2 YNNKEL (reference sequence). Unmatched junction bases numbered 7, after V lost 6 bases and J lost 3 bases. The CDR3 is 14 amino acids. The CDR3 loop is CASSPGQAYYGYTF. In DNA, the CDR3 is TGTGCCAGCAGTCCCGGACAGGCGTACTATGGCTACACCTTC.

The CDR3 loop reads CASSSGTSGGPYTGELFF. In DNA, the CDR3 is TGCGCCAGCAGCTCGGGGACTAGCGGGGGGCCTTACACCGGGGAGCTGTTTTTT. V is TRBV5-1 and J is TRBJ2-2, with 15 bases aligning to TRBD2. There are 18 residues in the CDR3. The junction had 6 bases not matched to a gene; V was cut back by 3 bases and J by 3 bases. CDR1 is SGHRS and CDR2 is YFSETQ in the germline V gene.